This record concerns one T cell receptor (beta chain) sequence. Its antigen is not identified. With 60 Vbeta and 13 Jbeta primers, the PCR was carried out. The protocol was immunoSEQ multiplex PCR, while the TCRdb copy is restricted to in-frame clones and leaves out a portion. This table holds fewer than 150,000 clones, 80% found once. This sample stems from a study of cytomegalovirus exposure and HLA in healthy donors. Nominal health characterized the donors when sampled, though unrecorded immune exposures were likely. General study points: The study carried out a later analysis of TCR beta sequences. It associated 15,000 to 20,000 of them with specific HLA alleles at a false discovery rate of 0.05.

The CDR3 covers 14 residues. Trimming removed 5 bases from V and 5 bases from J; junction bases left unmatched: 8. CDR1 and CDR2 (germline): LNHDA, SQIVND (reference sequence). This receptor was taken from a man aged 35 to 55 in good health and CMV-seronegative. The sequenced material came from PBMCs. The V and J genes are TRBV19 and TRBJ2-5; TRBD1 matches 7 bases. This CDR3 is CASSPATGSETQYF. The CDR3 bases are TGTGCCAGTAGTCCCGCGACAGGGTCGGAGACCCAGTACTTC.